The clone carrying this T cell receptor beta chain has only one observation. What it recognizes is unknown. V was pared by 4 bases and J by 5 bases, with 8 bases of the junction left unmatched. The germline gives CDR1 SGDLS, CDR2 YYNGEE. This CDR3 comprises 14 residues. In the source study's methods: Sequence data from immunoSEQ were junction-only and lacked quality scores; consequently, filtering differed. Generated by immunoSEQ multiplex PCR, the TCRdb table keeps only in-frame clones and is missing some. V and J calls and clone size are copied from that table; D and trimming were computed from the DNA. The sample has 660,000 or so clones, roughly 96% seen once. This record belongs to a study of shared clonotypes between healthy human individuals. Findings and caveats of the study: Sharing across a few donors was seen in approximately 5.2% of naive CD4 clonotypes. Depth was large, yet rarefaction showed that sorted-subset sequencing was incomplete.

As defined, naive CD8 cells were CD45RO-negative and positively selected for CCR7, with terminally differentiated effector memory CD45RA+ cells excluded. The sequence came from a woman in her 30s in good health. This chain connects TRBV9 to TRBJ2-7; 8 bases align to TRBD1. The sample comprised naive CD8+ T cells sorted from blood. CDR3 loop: CASSPRQGTNEQYF. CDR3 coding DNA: TGTGCCAGCAGCCCTCGACAGGGGACGAACGAGCAGTACTTC.